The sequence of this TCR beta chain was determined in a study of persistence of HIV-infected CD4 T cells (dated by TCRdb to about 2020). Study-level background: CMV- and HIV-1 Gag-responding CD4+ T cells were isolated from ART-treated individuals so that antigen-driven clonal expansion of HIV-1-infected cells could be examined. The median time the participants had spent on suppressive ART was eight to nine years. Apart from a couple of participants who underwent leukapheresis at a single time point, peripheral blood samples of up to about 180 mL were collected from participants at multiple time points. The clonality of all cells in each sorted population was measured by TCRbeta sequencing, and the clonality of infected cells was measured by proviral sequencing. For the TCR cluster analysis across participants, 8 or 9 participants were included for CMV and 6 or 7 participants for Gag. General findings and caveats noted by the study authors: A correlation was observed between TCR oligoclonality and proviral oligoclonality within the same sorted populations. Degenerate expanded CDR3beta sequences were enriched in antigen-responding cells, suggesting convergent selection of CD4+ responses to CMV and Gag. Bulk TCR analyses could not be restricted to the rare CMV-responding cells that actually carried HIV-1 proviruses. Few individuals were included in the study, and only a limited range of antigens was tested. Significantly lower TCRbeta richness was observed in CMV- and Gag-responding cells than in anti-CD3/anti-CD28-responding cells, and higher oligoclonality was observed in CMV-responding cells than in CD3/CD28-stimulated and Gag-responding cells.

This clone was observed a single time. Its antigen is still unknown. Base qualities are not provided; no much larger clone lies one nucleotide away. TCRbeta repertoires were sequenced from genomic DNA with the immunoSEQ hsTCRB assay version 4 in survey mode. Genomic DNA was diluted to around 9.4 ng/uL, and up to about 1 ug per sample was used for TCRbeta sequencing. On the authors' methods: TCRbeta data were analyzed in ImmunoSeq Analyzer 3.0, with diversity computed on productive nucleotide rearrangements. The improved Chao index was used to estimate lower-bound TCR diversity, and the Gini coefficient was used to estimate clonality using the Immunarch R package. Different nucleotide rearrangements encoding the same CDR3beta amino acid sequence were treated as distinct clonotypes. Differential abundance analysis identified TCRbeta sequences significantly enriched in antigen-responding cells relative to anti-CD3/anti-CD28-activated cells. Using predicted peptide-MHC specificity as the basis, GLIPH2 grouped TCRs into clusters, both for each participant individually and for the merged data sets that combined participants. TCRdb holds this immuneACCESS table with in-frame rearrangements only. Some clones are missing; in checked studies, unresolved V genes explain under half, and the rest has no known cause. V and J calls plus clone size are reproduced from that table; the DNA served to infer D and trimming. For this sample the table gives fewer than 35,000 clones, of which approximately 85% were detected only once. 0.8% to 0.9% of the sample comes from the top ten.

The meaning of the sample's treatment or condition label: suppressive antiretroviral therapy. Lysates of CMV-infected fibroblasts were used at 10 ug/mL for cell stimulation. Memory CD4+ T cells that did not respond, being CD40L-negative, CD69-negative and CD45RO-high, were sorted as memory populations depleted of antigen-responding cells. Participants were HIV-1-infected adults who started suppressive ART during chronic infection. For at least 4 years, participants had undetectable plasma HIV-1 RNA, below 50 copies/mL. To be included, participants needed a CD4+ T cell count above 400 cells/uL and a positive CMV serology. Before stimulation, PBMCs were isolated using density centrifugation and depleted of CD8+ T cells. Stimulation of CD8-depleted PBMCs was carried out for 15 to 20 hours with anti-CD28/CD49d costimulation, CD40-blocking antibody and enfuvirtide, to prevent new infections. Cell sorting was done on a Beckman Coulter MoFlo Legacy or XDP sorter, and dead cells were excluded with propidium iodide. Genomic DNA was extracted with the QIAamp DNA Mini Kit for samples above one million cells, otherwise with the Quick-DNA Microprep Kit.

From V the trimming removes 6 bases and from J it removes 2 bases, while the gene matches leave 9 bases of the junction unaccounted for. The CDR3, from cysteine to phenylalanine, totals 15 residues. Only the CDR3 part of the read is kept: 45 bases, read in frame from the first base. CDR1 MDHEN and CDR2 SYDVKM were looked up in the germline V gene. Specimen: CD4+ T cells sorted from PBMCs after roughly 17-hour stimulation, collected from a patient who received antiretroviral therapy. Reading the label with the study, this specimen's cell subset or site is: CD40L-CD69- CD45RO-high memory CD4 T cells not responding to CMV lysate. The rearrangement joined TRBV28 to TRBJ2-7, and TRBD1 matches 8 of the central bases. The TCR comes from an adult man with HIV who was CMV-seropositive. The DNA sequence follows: TGTGCCAGCAGAAGGACAGGGACGATCACCTACGAGCAGTACTTC. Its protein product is CASRRTGTITYEQYF.